The clone carrying this TCR beta chain was recorded many times. These data originate in a study of regulatory T cells in long-lasting Graves disease. Specified time point: newly diagnosed GD, antithyroid drugs for less than 3 months. There was RNA extracted from PBMCs, and the TCR library was made from it. Libraries of TCR beta came from iRepertoire HTBI primers plus Arm-PCR of CDR3 regions. TCRdb called the multiplex PCR reads again in MiXCR, with one record for every CDR3 protein. The repertoire includes a few hundred thousand distinct CDR3 sequences, approximately 15% of them detected once, and about 32% sits in the top ten. These sequences were also reported in another study, on T cells in Graves' hyperthyroidism and ophthalmopathy.

Sample: peripheral blood mononuclear cells (PBMCs), taken at new diagnosis, from a patient treated with antithyroid drugs. The clonotype originates from a man aged 35 to 55 with Graves disease.

The CDR3 is CASSLEGFLTDTQYF. CDR3 bases: TGTGCCAGCAGCTTAGAAGGATTCCTCACAGATACGCAGTATTTT. The genes are TRBV11-2 and TRBJ2-3; D gene uncertain. With 0 bases removed from V and 2 bases from J, the gap between germline ends came to 9 bases. Germline V lookup: CDR1 SGHAT, CDR2 FQNNGV. The CDR3 totals 15 residues.